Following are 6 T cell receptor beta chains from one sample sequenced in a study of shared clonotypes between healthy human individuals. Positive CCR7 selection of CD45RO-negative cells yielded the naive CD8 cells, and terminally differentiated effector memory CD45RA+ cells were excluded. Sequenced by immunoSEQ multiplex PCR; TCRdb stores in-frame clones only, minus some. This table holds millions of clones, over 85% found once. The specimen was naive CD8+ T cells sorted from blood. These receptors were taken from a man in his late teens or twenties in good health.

The DNA of the CDR3 is TGTGCCAGCAGCTTAGAAGGACAGGGGGCCTACAATGAGCAGTTCTTC. The encoded protein is CASSLEGQGAYNEQFF. The chain carries TRBV11-2 and TRBJ2-1, with TRBD1 identical over 10 bases. This CDR3 spans 16 amino acids. V lost 0 bases and J lost 2; bases outside the gene matches: 1. Germline assignment: CDR1 SGHAT and CDR2 FQNNGV. The whole variable domain, filled in from reference TRBV11-2 and TRBJ2-1, reads EAGVAQSPRYKIIEKRQSVAFWCNPISGHATLYWYQQILGQGPKLLIQFQNNGVVDDSQLPKDRFSAERLKGVDSTLKIQPAKLEDSAVYLCASSLEGQGAYNEQFFGPGTRLTVL.

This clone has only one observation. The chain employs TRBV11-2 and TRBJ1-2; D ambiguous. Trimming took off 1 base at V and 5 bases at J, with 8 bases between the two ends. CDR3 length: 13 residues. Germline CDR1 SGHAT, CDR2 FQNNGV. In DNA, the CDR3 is TGTGCCAGCAGCTTAGGGACGTCGTATGGCTACACCTTC. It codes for CASSLGTSYGYTF.

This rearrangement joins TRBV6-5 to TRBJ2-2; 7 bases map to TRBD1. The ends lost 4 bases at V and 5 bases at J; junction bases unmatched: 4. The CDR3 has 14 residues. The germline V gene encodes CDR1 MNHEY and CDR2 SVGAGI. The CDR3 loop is CASSSSRGTGELFF. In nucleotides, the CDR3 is TGTGCCAGCAGTTCCTCCAGGGGGACCGGGGAGCTGTTTTTT.

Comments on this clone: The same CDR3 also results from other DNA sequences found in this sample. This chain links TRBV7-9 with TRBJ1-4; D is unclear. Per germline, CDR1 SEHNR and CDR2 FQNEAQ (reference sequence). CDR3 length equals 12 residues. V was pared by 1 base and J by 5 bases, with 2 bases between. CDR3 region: CASSLGNEKLFF. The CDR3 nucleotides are TGTGCCAGCAGCTTAGGGAATGAAAAACTGTTTTTT.

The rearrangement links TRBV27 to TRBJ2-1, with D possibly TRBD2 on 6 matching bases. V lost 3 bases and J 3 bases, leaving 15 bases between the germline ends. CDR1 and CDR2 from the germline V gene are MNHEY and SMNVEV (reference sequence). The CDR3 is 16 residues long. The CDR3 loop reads CASSFREWGDYNEQFF. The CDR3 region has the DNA TGTGCCAGCAGTTTTCGGGAGTGGGGGGACTACAATGAGCAGTTCTTC.

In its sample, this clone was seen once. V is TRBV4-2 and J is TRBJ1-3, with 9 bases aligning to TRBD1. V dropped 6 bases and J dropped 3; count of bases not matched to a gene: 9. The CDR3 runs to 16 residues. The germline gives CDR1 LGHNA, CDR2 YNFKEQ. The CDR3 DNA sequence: TGTGCCAGCAGACCCCAGGGACAGGGCAGTGGAAACACCATATATTTT. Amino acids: CASRPQGQGSGNTIYF.